Presented here are 26 T cell receptor beta chains from one specimen sequenced in a study of shared clonotypes between healthy human individuals (dated by TCRdb to the early 2020s). Library method: the immunoSEQ multiplex PCR assay. This is the immuneACCESS table as TCRdb keeps it, with only in-frame sequences that have V and J called. A part of the clones is gone; compared with another copy, unresolved V genes explain less than half, and the rest is unexplained. The sample table lists about 2 million clones, roughly 94% of them with a count of one. Of the sample, around 1.1% falls within the top ten clones. CD8 naive samples were obtained by positive selection for CCR7 among CD45RO-negative cells, yielding a CD45RA+CCR7+ population from which TemRA cells were excluded. Sequencing was done on a sample of naive CD8+ T cells sorted from blood. According to the study, the label for this sample's cell subset or site signals: CD45RA+CCR7+. Source of these receptors: a man between 18 and 35 years old in good health.

This clone was observed a single time. The chain carries TRBV4-1 and TRBJ1-5; TRBD1 is a possible D gene (6 bases). Germline CDR1 and CDR2: MGHRA and YSYEKL. The length of the CDR3 is 16 residues. The germline V and J ends were trimmed by 1 base and 4 bases, with 14 bases remaining between them. For the CDR3, the DNA is TGCGCCAGCAGCCAAGTTGCAGGGGCGGGAAATCAGCCCCAGCATTTT. The encoded protein is CASSQVAGAGNQPQHF.

The rearrangement uses TRBV6-5 and TRBJ2-7, with D possibly matching TRBD1 (6 bases). In germline, CDR1 is MNHEY, CDR2 SVGAGI. The CDR3 runs 14 residues. Trimming removed 10 bases from V and 3 bases from J, with 19 bases in between. The CDR3, as DNA: TGTGCCAAAAGACAGGAGGAAGTCCTCTACGAGCAGTACTTC. Translation gives CAKRQEEVLYEQYF.

In regard to this clone: Other nucleotide sequences in the sample specify the same CDR3. The rearrangement links TRBV6-5 to TRBJ1-5; no clear D gene. This CDR3 spans 13 amino acids. The V gene's germline CDR1 is MNHEY and CDR2 SVGAGI. V shed 5 bases and J shed 5 bases, with 10 bases lying between them. DNA for the CDR3: TGTGCCAGCAGTCCCTCGGTTTATCAGCCCCAGCATTTT. Encoded protein: CASSPSVYQPQHF.

The J gene is TRBJ1-1, the V gene TRBV19; D call uncertain. Trimming removed 9 bases at V and 6 bases at J, with 2 bases between. Germline V gene lookup returns CDR1 LNHDA and CDR2 SQIVND (reference sequence). The CDR3 totals 8 residues. The CDR3 region is CASPEAFF. CDR3 nucleotides: TGTGCCAGCCCTGAAGCTTTCTTT. The full variable domain, with the rest looked up from reference TRBV19 and TRBJ1-1, is DGGITQSPKYLFRKEGQNVTLSCEQNLNHDAMYWYRQDPGQGLRLIYYSQIVNDFQKGDIAEGYSVSREKKESFPLTVTSAQKNPTAFYLCASPEAFFGQGTRLTVV.

The rearrangement uses TRBV25-1 and TRBJ1-2; weak D call: TRBD1 (6 bases). CDR1 is MGHDK and CDR2 is SYGVNS in the germline V gene. V gave up 7 bases and J gave up 8 bases, with 14 bases separating them. CDR3 size: 12 residues. CDR3 in DNA: TGTGCCAGCAAGGGTACAGGGTACGGCTACACCTTC. Translation gives CASKGTGYGYTF.

The V and J genes are TRBV7-9 and TRBJ2-5; 9 nucleotides line up with TRBD1. CDR1 and CDR2 (germline): SEHNR, FQNEAQ (reference sequence). The CDR3 runs 14 residues. After removal of 5 bases from V and 5 bases from J, the junction contained 6 bases not matched to a gene. This CDR3 is CASSEGTGMETQYF. The CDR3 DNA sequence: TGTGCCAGCAGCGAAGGGACAGGGATGGAGACCCAGTACTTC.

This chain uses TRBV9 with TRBJ1-2, with 7 bases lining up with TRBD1. Germline V CDR1 and CDR2: SGDLS, YYNGEE. The V and J ends lost 4 bases and 2 bases, in that order; junction bases with no gene match: 8. CDR3 length: 15 residues. The CDR3 sequence: CASSQTQGINYGYTF. CDR3 sequence (DNA): TGTGCCAGCAGCCAGACACAGGGGATCAACTATGGCTACACCTTC.

J is TRBJ2-3 and V is TRBV4-3; TRBD2 might be the D (6 bases). The V end was cut by 0 bases, the J end by 5 bases, with 21 bases between. The germline V gene has CDR1 LGHNA and CDR2 YSLEER. This CDR3 region has 18 residues. The CDR3 sequence is CASSQEGDFTEGGDTQYF. The CDR3 coding sequence is TGCGCCAGCAGCCAAGAGGGGGACTTCACAGAGGGAGGAGATACGCAGTATTTT.

The CDR3 sequence is CASSDPFLTAETEAFF. CDR3 nucleotide sequence: TGTGCCAGCAGTGACCCATTCTTAACAGCAGAAACTGAAGCTTTCTTT. The V call is TRBV6-1, the J call TRBJ1-1; the D is unclear. The CDR3 is 16 residues long. V gave up 3 bases and J gave up 5 bases, with 19 bases separating them. Germline V CDR1 and CDR2: MNHNS, SASEGT.

The genes are TRBV28 and TRBJ1-2, with D hard to call. The CDR3 has 15 residues. V shed 4 bases and J shed 1 base, with 13 bases lying between them. From germline, CDR1 is MDHEN and CDR2 SYDVKM. The chain's CDR3 is CASSSPAEYNYGYTF. The CDR3 DNA sequence: TGTGCCAGCAGTTCCCCCGCGGAATATAACTATGGCTACACCTTC.

The V gene is TRBV19, the J gene TRBJ2-3; perhaps D is TRBD1 or TRBD2 (5 bases each). The CDR3 loop spans 15 amino acids. Trimming cost V 9 bases and J 2 bases, with 18 bases left between them. CDR1 and CDR2 from the germline V gene are LNHDA and SQIVND (reference sequence). CDR3 sequence (DNA): TGTGCCAGACCCCGGGACCTTTATCACACAGATACGCAGTATTTT. Translation gives CARPRDLYHTDTQYF.

The rearrangement links TRBV5-1 to TRBJ2-7; D perhaps matches TRBD1 (6 bases). The CDR3 extends over 16 amino acids. V lost 4 bases and J 1 base, leaving 18 bases between the germline ends. Germline V gene data show CDR1 as SGHRS and CDR2 as YFSETQ. Written as DNA, the CDR3 is TGCGCCAGCAGCGAAGGACAGCAACAAGGGTCCTACGAGCAGTACTTC. It translates to CASSEGQQQGSYEQYF.

The chain carries TRBV4-1 and TRBJ2-5; TRBD2 is a possible D gene (5 bases). Germline values: CDR1 MGHRA, CDR2 YSYEKL. The CDR3 extends over 14 amino acids. V was cut by 0 bases and J by 4 bases, with 9 bases left in between. The CDR3 DNA is TGCGCCAGCAGCCAAGAGGACTTGGGAGAGACCCAGTACTTC. Protein: CASSQEDLGETQYF.

V gene TRBV30 combines with J gene TRBJ2-5; D is unclear. The CDR3 is 12 amino acids. V was shortened by 1 base and J by 5 bases, with 8 bases between the two germline ends. Germline V lookup: CDR1 GTSNPN, CDR2 SVGIG (reference sequence). The DNA for the CDR3 is TGTGCCTGGAGTGGGTTCGGGGAGACCCAGTACTTC. Translation gives CAWSGFGETQYF.

The chain has TRBV7-2 and TRBJ2-7; 7 bases match TRBD2. V gave up 5 bases and J gave up 3 bases; unmatched junction bases: 13. Germline CDR1 reads SGHTA; CDR2 reads FQGNSA. The CDR3 is 16 residues long. CDR3 in DNA: TGTGCCAGCAGCCCAGACGGAGGGAGGGCCATCTACGAGCAGTACTTC. Protein: CASSPDGGRAIYEQYF. Full variable domain (rest looked up from reference TRBV7-2 and TRBJ2-7): GAGVSQSPSNKVTEKGKDVELRCDPISGHTALYWYRQSLGQGLEFLIYFQGNSAPDKSGLPSDRFSAERTGGSVSTLTIQRTQQEDSAVYLCASSPDGGRAIYEQYFGPGTRLTVT.

The chain employs TRBV5-4 and TRBJ2-3; TRBD1 matches 7 bases. The CDR3 extends over 16 amino acids. The germline V gene encodes CDR1 SGHNT and CDR2 YYREEE (reference sequence). The V gene end was trimmed by 9 bases and the J gene end by 6 bases; junction bases not matched to a gene: 19. In DNA form, the CDR3 reads TGTGCCATCCGGACGAACTGGGACAGCCTGTCGGATACGCAGTATTTT. Translating it yields CAIRTNWDSLSDTQYF.

The CDR3 nucleotides read TGTGCCAGCAGCAATCACCCCTCCCAAAACATTCAGTACTTC. Amino acid sequence: CASSNHPSQNIQYF. V gene TRBV21-1 combines with J gene TRBJ2-4. TRBV21-1 is shown as a pseudogene. The CDR3 runs to 14 residues.

This chain links TRBV18 with TRBJ2-7; TRBD2 might be the D (7 bases). Germline loops: CDR1 KGHSH, CDR2 LQKENI. The V end lost 5 bases, the J end lost 4 bases, and 24 bases lay between the germline ends. This CDR3 comprises 17 residues. CDR3 protein: CASSDLGEGGMSYEQYF. The CDR3 nucleotides read TGTGCCAGCTCAGACCTTGGAGAGGGGGGGATGTCATACGAGCAGTACTTC.

This clone was seen only once. The gene calls are TRBV2 and TRBJ1-2; D is unresolved. V was pared by 10 bases and J by 8 bases, with 20 bases between. Germline V gene sequence: CDR1 SNHLY, CDR2 FYNNEI. The CDR3 runs to 13 residues. The CDR3 region is CAKLETGVGGYTF. The CDR3, as DNA: TGTGCCAAGTTAGAGACCGGAGTAGGGGGCTACACCTTC.

The chain joins TRBV19 to TRBJ2-1, with a possible D match to TRBD1 (6 bases). The CDR3 is made up of 13 amino acids. The ends were cut back, 9 bases at V and 12 bases at J, with 21 bases in the middle. CDR1 is LNHDA and CDR2 is SQIVND in the germline V gene (reference sequence). CDR3 residues: CASREDSTQGQFF. The CDR3 nucleotides are TGTGCCAGCAGAGAGGACTCCACACAGGGGCAGTTCTTC. Using reference TRBV19 and TRBJ2-1 for the parts outside the CDR3, the full variable domain is DGGITQSPKYLFRKEGQNVTLSCEQNLNHDAMYWYRQDPGQGLRLIYYSQIVNDFQKGDIAEGYSVSREKKESFPLTVTSAQKNPTAFYLCASREDSTQGQFFGPGTRLTVL.

V and J are TRBV6-5 and TRBJ1-1; 7 bases line up with TRBD1. V was pared by 2 bases and J by 4 bases, with 4 bases of the junction left unmatched. Germline CDR1 reads MNHEY; CDR2 reads SVGAGI. CDR3 length: 14 amino acids. For the CDR3, the DNA is TGTGCCAGCAGTTACGACCCAGGGGGCACTGAAGCTTTCTTT. It encodes CASSYDPGGTEAFF.

This chain uses TRBV9 with TRBJ2-1, with 8 bases identical to TRBD1. This CDR3 comprises 17 residues. Trimming at V came to 3 bases and at J to 3 bases, leaving 11 bases not matched to a gene. Germline assignment: CDR1 SGDLS and CDR2 YYNGEE. The CDR3 reads CASSAFMDRDLYNEQFF. CDR3 DNA sequence: TGTGCCAGCAGCGCCTTCATGGACAGGGACCTCTACAATGAGCAGTTCTTC. The whole variable domain, remainder taken from reference TRBV9 and TRBJ2-1, is DSGVTQTPKHLITATGQRVTLRCSPRSGDLSVYWYQQSLDQGLQFLIQYYNGEERAKGNILERFSAQQFPDLHSELNLSSLELGDSALYFCASSAFMDRDLYNEQFFGPGTRLTVL.

The rearrangement links TRBV29-1 to TRBJ2-7; D may be TRBD1 (6 bases). Trimming stripped 7 bases from V and 5 bases from J, with 15 bases between. Germline assignment: CDR1 SQVTM and CDR2 ANQGSEA. The CDR3 runs to 12 residues. This CDR3 is CSAEGQTDEQYF. CDR3 DNA sequence: TGCAGCGCTGAGGGACAAACGGACGAGCAGTACTTC.

The chain has TRBV9 and TRBJ2-3; no clear D gene. Germline V gene data show CDR1 as SGDLS and CDR2 as YYNGEE. This CDR3 region has 14 residues. The ends were cut back, 0 bases at V and 2 bases at J, with 7 bases in the middle. CDR3 nucleotide sequence: TGTGCCAGCAGCGTAGATGGAGTCACAGATACGCAGTATTTT. Its protein product is CASSVDGVTDTQYF.

This clone was detected only once. The CDR3 nucleotides are TGTGCCAGCAGCCAAACACGACTAGCGGGAGCGAACAATGAGCAGTTCTTC. Translated: CASSQTRLAGANNEQFF. V and J are TRBV13 and TRBJ2-1, with 12 bases that match TRBD2. Germline V gene lookup returns CDR1 PRHDT and CDR2 FYEKMQ (reference sequence). The length of the CDR3 is 17 residues. With 5 bases clipped from V and 5 bases from J, the junction kept 10 bases outside the gene matches. Filled out from reference TRBV13 and TRBJ2-1, the complete variable domain reads AAGVIQSPRHLIKEKRETATLKCYPIPRHDTVYWYQQGPGQDPQFLISFYEKMQSDKGSIPDRFSAQQFSDYHSELNMSSLELGDSALYFCASSQTRLAGANNEQFFGPGTRLTVL.

A remark on this clone: Other nucleotide sequences in the sample specify the same CDR3. This rearrangement joins TRBV5-6 to TRBJ1-1, with D tentatively TRBD1 (6 bases). Germline lookup yields CDR1 SGHDT and CDR2 YYEEEE. V gave up 1 base and J gave up 4 bases, with 8 bases separating them. The CDR3 totals 13 residues. In nucleotides, the CDR3 is TGTGCCAGCAGCTTGATAGGGGGCACTGAAGCTTTCTTT. Its translation: CASSLIGGTEAFF.